This TCR beta chain was captured in a study of CD8+ T cells in alopecia areata (dated by TCRdb to about 2018). Context from the whole study: Treated patients were enrolled in an open-label pilot trial of oral tofacitinib, 5 to 10 mg twice daily, for moderate-to-severe alopecia areata. RNA was extracted with the PAXgene miRNA kit for fixed scalp, the miRNeasy kit for PBMCs, and the RNeasy kit for mouse skin. Patients on tofacitinib were biopsied at baseline and after 4 and 24 weeks of treatment, and several of the patients also had a later scalp biopsy. Scalp clonality was compared across normal scalp (n=4), patchy alopecia areata scalp (n=8), and alopecia totalis/universalis scalp (n=8). TCRbeta CDR3 regions were amplified by immunoSEQ multiplex PCR with 35 Vbeta forward and 13 Jbeta reverse primers. Human TCRbeta sequencing covered scalp tissue and sorted CD4+ and CD8+ peripheral blood T cells from patchy and totalis/universalis alopecia areata patients and healthy controls. Patients received tofacitinib for 6 to 18 months and were then followed off drug for 6 months to check for delayed response and recurrence. The study used high-throughput TCRbeta sequencing to examine T cell clonal expansion in alopecia areata, in both the C3H/HeJ mouse model and human patients. Disease severity in treated patients was measured with the SALT score, which quantifies the percentage of affected scalp surface area.

What the time point label conveys for this sample: approximately 4 weeks on oral tofacitinib. The sample's treatment or condition label is to be understood as: oral pan-JAK inhibitor, 5-10 mg twice daily. Lesional scalp punch biopsies and peripheral blood were obtained from alopecia areata patients. PBMCs were separated by density centrifugation and stained for CD3, CD4 and CD8, after which CD4+ and CD8+ T cells were sorted on a FACSAria. This clone was picked up a small number of times. The antigen this receptor binds is unknown. No per-base quality is available; no much larger clone lies one base away. The CDR3 contains 14 residues, cysteine and phenylalanine counted. The only DNA kept is the CDR3, 42 bases in frame from the first base. From the germline V gene (reference sequence), CDR1 is SEHNR and CDR2 is FQNEAQ. V has 3 bases trimmed and J has 7 bases trimmed; junction bases matching no gene number 4.

Findings and caveats that apply to the study as a whole: Because the treated cohort was small and included a single nonresponder, larger studies are needed to assess links between baseline CD8+ expansion and response. With tofacitinib, both scalp clonality and the number of expanded CD8+ clones among the top 100 scalp clones went down significantly. Unlike mouse skin, where gammadelta T cells dominate, normal human skin contains resident alphabeta T cells that get sequenced too, which complicates analysis of the scalp TCR repertoire. During tofacitinib treatment, many expanded lesional clones remained in scalp and blood, and this persistence may partly explain relapse after treatment is stopped. TCR sequences shared between patients were less clear than in mice, possibly partly because of HLA diversity in the patient population. Compared with normal scalp, lesional scalp, particularly in alopecia totalis/universalis, had higher clonality and more expanded CD8+ clones, which suggests antigenic drive.

The library was generated by the immunoSEQ multiplex PCR assay. RNA was extracted from all samples and reverse transcribed into cDNA, which served as template for TCR sequencing. SuperScript III was used for first-strand cDNA synthesis, primed with a 2:1 mix of oligo-dT and random hexamers. Amplification bias was assessed with a synthetic immune receptor repertoire, and residual bias was removed computationally. Per the authors' processing: After raw reads were preprocessed to remove errors, the CDR3 was defined following IMGT conventions as running from the conserved cysteine to phenylalanine. Clonality was calculated as 1 minus Shannon entropy normalized by log2 of the number of productive unique TCRs. Scalp TCRbeta sequences were cross-referenced with sorted blood CD4 and CD8 repertoires so that the CD4 or CD8 identity of scalp clones could be inferred. TCRdb carries this immuneACCESS record with in-frame sequences only. Its versions omit some clonotypes, under half of them owing to an unresolved V gene in the studies checked, with the rest unexplained. That table is the source of V, J and clone size, and D and trimming were worked out from the DNA. This sample gives about 130,000 clones in total; about 56% of them show up just once. The ten most abundant clones make up around a sixth of the sample.

This receptor chain uses TRBV7-9 and TRBJ2-1; the junction holds 9 bases that match TRBD2. The clonotype originates from a human donor with alopecia areata. This material consisted of CD8+ T cells sorted from blood, taken at week 4, from a patient treated with tofacitinib. In nucleotide form, the sequence is TGTGCCAGCAGCTTGGCGGGGGGGCCTAATGAGCAGTTCTTC. The translation is CASSLAGGPNEQFF.